The sequence of this TCR beta chain was determined in a study of a mutant IDH1 vaccine in newly diagnosed glioma. Across the study: Commencement of vaccination occurred 4-6 weeks following radiotherapy alone, or concurrently with temozolomide cycles. Of treated patients, about 60% were men and about 40% women, averaging roughly 42 years. Before enrollment, patients got radiotherapy alone, temozolomide alone, or mostly the combination.

Regarding the study as a whole: Detectable vaccine-induced immune responses arose in approximately 93% of patients.

Libraries were prepared by immunoSEQ multiplex PCR; TCRdb keeps only in-frame clonotypes and omits some of them. Counted here are over 80,000 clones, approximately 78% occurring once; the ten biggest clones make up 5.2%. The table lists this clone with a few counts. Its antigen is unidentified. The CDR3 loop spans 16 amino acids. Germline V gene sequence: CDR1 LGHNA, CDR2 YNFKEQ. V gave up 4 bases and J gave up 1 base; unmatched junction bases: 5. Indicated time point: week 47, end of study. Every vaccination contained 300 ug of the mutant IDH1 20-mer peptide and was paired with topical imiquimod. The rearrangement links TRBV4-2 to TRBJ1-5; 9 bases map to TRBD1. The specimen was PBMCs, collected from a glioma patient whose treatment included an IDH1 peptide vaccine. This receptor was identified in a man aged 35-49 years with glioma. In DNA, the CDR3 is TGTGCCAGCAGCCCCCGCGGACAGGGGAGCAATCAGCCCCAGCATTTT. It codes for CASSPRGQGSNQPQHF.